This T cell receptor beta chain stems from a study of blood T cells in healthy people across ages. Through a sample-barcoded 5' primer and a J-beta primer mix, a second PCR was run for roughly 7 to 11 cycles. From the 5' RACE reads, TCRdb called clonotypes with MiXCR, one entry per CDR3 protein. The sample consists of about 580,000 distinct CDR3 sequences, around 48% of them appearing once. After removal of 4 bases from V and 8 bases from J, the junction contained 9 bases not matched to a gene. CDR3 length: 15 residues. Germline CDR1 reads MGHRA; CDR2 reads YSYEKL. This TCR was recovered from a man at least 80 years old in good health. V gene TRBV4-1 combines with J gene TRBJ2-1; 9 bases line up with TRBD2. The sample taken for sequencing was blood. The CDR3 region has the DNA TGCGCCAGCAGCCGAACCGGGACTAGCTTAGATGAGCAGTTCTTC. Protein sequence: CASSRTGTSLDEQFF.